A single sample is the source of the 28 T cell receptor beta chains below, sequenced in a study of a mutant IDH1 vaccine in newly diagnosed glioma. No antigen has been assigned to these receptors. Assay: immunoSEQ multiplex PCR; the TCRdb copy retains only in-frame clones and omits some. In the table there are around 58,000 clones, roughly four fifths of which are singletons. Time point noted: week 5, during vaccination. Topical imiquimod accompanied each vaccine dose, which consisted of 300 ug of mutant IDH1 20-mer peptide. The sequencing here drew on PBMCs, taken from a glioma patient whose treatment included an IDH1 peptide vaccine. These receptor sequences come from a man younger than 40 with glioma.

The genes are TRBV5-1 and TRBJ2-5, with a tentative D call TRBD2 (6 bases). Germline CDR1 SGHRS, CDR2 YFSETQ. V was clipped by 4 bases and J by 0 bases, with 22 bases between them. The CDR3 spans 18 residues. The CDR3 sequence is CASSRRSTAGTYQETQYF. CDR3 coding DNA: TGCGCCAGCAGCCGCAGGAGTACGGCGGGGACGTACCAAGAGACCCAGTACTTC.

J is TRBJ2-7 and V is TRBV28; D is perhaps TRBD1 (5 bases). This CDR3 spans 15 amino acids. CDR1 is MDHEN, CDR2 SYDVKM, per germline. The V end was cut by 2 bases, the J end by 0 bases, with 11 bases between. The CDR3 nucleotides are TGTGCCAGCAGTTTAGGGGCCGTAAACTCCTACGAGCAGTACTTC. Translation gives CASSLGAVNSYEQYF.

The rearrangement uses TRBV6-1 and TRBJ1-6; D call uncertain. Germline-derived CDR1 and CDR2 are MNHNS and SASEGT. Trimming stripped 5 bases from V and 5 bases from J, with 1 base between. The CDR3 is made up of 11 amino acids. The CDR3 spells CASSNNSPLHF. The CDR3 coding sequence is TGTGCCAGCAGTAATAATTCACCCCTCCACTTT.

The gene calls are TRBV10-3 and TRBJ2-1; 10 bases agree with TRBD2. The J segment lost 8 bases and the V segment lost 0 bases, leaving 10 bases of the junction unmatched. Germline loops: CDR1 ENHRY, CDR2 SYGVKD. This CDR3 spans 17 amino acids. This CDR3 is CAISESGAGGPNDEQFF. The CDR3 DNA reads TGTGCCATCAGTGAGTCGGGAGCGGGGGGGCCGAACGATGAGCAGTTCTTC.

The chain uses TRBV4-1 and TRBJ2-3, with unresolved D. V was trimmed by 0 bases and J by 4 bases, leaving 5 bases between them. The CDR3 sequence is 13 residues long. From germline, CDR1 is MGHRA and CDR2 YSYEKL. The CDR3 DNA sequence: TGCGCCAGCAGCCAAGATCCCCCAGATACGCAGTATTTT. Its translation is CASSQDPPDTQYF.

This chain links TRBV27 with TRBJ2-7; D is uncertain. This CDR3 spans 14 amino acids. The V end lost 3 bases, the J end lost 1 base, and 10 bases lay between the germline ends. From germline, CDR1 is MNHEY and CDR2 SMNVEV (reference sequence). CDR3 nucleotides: TGTGCCAGCAGTTTCAGTGACAAATCCTACGAGCAGTACTTC. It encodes CASSFSDKSYEQYF.

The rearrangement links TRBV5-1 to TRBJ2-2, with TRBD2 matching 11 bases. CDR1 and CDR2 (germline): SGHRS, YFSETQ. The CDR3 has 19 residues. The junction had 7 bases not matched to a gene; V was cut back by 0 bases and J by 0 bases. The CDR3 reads CASSLAITSGGPNTGELFF. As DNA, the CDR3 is TGCGCCAGCAGCTTGGCCATAACTAGCGGGGGCCCGAACACCGGGGAGCTGTTTTTT.

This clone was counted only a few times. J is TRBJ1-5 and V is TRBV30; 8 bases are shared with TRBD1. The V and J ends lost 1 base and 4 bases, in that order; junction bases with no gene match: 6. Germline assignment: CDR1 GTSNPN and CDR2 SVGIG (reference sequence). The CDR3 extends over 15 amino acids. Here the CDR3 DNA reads TGTGCCTGGAGTGCAGGGGGCGCGAGGAATCAGCCCCAGCATTTT. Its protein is CAWSAGGARNQPQHF.

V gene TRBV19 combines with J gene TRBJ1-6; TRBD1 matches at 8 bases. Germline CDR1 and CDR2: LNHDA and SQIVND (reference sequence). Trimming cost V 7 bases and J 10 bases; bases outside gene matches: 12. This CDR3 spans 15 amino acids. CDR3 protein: CASIAGTGRGSPLHF. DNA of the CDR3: TGTGCCAGTATCGCCGGGACAGGCCGGGGATCACCCCTCCACTTT.

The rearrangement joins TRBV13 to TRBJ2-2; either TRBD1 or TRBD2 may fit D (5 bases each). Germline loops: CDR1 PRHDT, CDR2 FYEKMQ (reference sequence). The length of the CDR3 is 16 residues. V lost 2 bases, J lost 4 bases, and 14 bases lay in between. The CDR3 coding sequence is TGTGCCAGCAGCTTAACGTTGGGGACGCGCACCGGGGAGCTGTTTTTT. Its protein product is CASSLTLGTRTGELFF.

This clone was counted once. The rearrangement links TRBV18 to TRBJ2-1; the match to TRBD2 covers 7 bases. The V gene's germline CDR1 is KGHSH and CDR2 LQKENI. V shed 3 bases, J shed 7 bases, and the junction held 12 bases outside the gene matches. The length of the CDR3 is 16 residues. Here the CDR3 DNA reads TGTGCCAGCTCACCCCGACTAGCTATCGGGGGGAATGAGCAGTTCTTC. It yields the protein CASSPRLAIGGNEQFF.

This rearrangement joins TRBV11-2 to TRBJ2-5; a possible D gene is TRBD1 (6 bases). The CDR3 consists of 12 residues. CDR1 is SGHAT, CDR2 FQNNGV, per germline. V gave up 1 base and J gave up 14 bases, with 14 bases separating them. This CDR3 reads CASSLGQGLLYF. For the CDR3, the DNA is TGTGCCAGCAGCTTAGGCCAGGGGCTCCTCTACTTC.

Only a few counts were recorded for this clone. The CDR3, as DNA: TGTGCCTGGAGTGTTACAGGGGTCAATCAGCCCCAGCATTTT. Translating gives CAWSVTGVNQPQHF. The gene calls are TRBV30 and TRBJ1-5, with 7 bases aligning to TRBD1. In germline, CDR1 is GTSNPN, CDR2 SVGIG (reference sequence). This CDR3 contains 14 residues. J lost 3 bases, V lost 0 bases, and 2 bases had no gene match.

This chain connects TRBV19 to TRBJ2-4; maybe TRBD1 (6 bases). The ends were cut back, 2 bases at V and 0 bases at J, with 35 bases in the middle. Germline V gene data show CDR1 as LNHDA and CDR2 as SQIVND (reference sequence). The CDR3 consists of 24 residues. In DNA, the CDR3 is TGTGCCAGTAGTATAATTTTGACCCGTTTCGACAGGTTTGACCGAGGAGGAGCCAAAAACATTCAGTACTTC. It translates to CASSIILTRFDRFDRGGAKNIQYF.

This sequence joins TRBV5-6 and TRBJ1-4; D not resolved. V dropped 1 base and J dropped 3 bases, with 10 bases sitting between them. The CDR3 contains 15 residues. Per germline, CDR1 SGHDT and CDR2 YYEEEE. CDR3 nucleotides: TGTGCCAGCAGCTTGTCCCGGGGTTCTAATGAAAAACTGTTTTTT. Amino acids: CASSLSRGSNEKLFF.

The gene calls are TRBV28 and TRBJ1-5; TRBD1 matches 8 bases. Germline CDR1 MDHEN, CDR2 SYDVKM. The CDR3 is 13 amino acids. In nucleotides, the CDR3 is TGTGCTACCAGACAGGGGACCAATCAGCCCCAGCATTTT. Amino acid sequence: CATRQGTNQPQHF.

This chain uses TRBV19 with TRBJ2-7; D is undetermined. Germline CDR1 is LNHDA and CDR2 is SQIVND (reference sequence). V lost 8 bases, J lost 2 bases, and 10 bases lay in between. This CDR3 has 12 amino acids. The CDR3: CASSAGPYEQYF. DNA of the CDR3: TGTGCCAGTTCTGCAGGTCCCTACGAGCAGTACTTC.

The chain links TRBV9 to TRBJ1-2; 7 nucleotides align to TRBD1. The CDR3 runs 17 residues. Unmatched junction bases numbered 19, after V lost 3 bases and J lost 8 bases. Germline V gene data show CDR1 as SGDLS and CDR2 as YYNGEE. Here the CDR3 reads CASSAEGVLQGHGGYTF. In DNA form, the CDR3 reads TGTGCCAGCAGCGCCGAAGGAGTACTACAGGGGCACGGGGGCTACACCTTC.

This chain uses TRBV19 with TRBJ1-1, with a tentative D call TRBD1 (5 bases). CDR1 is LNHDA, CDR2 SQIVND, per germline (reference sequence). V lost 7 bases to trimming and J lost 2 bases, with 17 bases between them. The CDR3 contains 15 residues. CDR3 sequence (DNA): TGTGCCAGTACCAAGGGATGGAGGGGCAACACTGAAGCTTTCTTT. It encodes CASTKGWRGNTEAFF.

For the CDR3, the DNA is TGTGCCAGCAGAATGACTAGTTTAGATACGCAGTATTTT. This translates into CASRMTSLDTQYF. The chain has TRBV2 and TRBJ2-3; TRBD2 is a possible D gene (6 bases). Between the trimmed V and J ends, which lost 6 bases and 5 bases, there was a span of 12 bases. In germline, CDR1 is SNHLY, CDR2 FYNNEI. The length of the CDR3 is 13 residues.

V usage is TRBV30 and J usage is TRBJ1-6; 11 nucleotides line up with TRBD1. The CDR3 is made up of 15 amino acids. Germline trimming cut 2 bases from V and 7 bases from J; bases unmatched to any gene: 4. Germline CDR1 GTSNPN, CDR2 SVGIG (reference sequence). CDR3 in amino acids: CAWSWTGGWNSPLHF. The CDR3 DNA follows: TGTGCCTGGAGTTGGACAGGGGGCTGGAATTCACCCCTCCACTTT.

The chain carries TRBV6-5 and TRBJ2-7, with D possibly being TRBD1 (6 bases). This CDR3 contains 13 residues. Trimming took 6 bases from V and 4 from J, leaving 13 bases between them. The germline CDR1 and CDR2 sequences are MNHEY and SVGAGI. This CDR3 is CASRTQGPYEQYF. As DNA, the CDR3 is TGTGCCAGCAGAACACAGGGTCCATACGAGCAGTACTTC.

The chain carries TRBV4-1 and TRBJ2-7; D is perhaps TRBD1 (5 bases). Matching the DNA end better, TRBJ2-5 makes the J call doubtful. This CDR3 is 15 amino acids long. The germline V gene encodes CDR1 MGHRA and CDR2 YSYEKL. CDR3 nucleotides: TGCGCCAGCAGCCAAGTACAGGCAAAGGGGGAGACCCAGTACTTC. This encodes CASSQVQAKGETQYF.

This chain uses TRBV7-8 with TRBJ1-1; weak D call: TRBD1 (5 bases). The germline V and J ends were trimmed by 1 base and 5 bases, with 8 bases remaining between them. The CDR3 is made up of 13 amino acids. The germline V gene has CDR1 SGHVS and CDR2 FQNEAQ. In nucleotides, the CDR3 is TGTGCCAGCAGCTTAGTGGAGGGGACTGAAGCTTTCTTT. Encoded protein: CASSLVEGTEAFF. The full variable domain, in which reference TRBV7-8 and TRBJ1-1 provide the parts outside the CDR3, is GAGVSQSPRYKVAKRGQDVALRCDPISGHVSLFWYQQALGQGPEFLTYFQNEAQLDKSGLPSDRFFAERPEGSVSTLKIQRTQQEDSAVYLCASSLVEGTEAFFGQGTRLTVV.

The CDR3 nucleotides are TGTGCCAGCAGTTACTCCACCGGCAGGGGGTGGAACATTCAGTACTTC. Protein: CASSYSTGRGWNIQYF. The chain is built from TRBV6-5 and TRBJ2-4, with TRBD1 matching over 7 bases. The CDR3 has 16 residues. Germline CDR1 is MNHEY and CDR2 is SVGAGI. Germline trimming cut 0 bases from V and 7 bases from J; bases unmatched to any gene: 9.

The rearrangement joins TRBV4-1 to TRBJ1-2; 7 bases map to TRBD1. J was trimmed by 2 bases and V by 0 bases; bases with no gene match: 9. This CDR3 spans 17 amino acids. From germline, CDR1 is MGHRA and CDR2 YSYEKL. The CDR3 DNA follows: TGCGCCAGCAGCCAAGATCCCCCGACAGGGCTAAACTATGGCTACACCTTC. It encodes CASSQDPPTGLNYGYTF.

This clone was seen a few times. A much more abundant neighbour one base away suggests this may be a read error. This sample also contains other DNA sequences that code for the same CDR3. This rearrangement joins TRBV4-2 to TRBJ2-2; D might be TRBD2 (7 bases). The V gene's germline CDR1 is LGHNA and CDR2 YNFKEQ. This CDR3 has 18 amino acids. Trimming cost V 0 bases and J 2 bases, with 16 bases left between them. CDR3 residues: CASSQDGARGPNTGELFF. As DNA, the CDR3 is TGTGCCAGCAGCCAAGATGGGGCGCGGGGGCCTAACACCGGGGAGCTGTTTTTT.

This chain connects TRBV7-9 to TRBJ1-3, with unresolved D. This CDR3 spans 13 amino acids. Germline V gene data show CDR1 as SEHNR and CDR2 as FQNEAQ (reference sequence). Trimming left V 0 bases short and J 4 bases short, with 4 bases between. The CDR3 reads CASSLAAGNTIYF. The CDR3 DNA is TGTGCCAGCAGCTTAGCAGCCGGAAACACCATATATTTT.